This entry describes one T cell receptor beta chain. Its antigen has not been determined. Within one base of it there is no much larger clone, and no base qualities were kept. The source of the sample is a study of blood T cell repertoires in COVID-19 (dated by TCRdb to about 2020). With regard to the full study: Collaborator samples came from the United States, Italy and Spain and covered acute and convalescent phases of COVID-19. The material from the prospective study consisted of cDNA or gDNA derived from T cells, B-cell-depleted T cells, or PBMCs. Subjects who had been exposed to COVID-19, were actively infected with it, or had recovered from it provided the deeply sampled blood TCRbeta repertoires that made up the dataset. The repertoires were released in a freely available public database meant as a resource for research on the immune response to SARS-CoV-2. The samples were drawn from two sources: the first 160 participants of the ongoing ImmuneRACE study, and 1,000 to 1,500 subjects contributed by 6 global collaborators. Sample metadata almost always included a de-identified subject ID, COVID-19 status, age in years and sex. HLA class I and class II types, where available, came from metadata supplied by the sample provider rather than from assay-based typing. What the authors observed across the whole study: The amount of clinical and demographic metadata varied by source and participant and was provided uncurated.

TCRbeta CDR3 regions were amplified from genomic DNA using the immunoSEQ Assay, a bias-controlled multiplex PCR. From the authors' description of their analysis: The number of nucleated cells in each sample was estimated by amplification of reference gene primers within the assay. To quantify the absolute abundance of each unique TCRbeta CDR3 rearrangement, sequence reads were collapsed and filtered. Productive Simpson clonality was computed per sample as the square root of Simpson's diversity index over productive rearrangements. TCRdb limited this immuneACCESS table to in-frame rearrangements with V and J called. A share of clones is missing; checked studies link under half to unresolved V genes, and the rest is unexplained. Clone size and V and J calls were adopted from that table, with D and trimming inferred from the DNA. The sample has about 140,000 clones on record, about nine tenths of them singletons. In total, the top ten clones hold about 10% of the sample.

Whole blood was collected in K2EDTA tubes by collaborating institutions according to the institutions' own protocols. For TCRbeta analysis, collaborators shipped samples in one of three forms: frozen whole blood, isolated PBMCs, or DNA extracted from either of those sample types. V and J are trimmed by 7 bases and 3 bases, and the gene matches miss 7 bases of the junction. For CDR1 and CDR2, the germline V gene lists MNHEY and SVGAGI. The CDR3 measures 15 amino acids from cysteine to phenylalanine. The entry retains the CDR3 DNA only, 45 bases that are in frame from base 1. The sample comprised peripheral blood. The origin of this receptor is a middle-aged man with active or convalescent COVID-19. The receptor chain draws on TRBV6-5 and TRBJ1-3; TRBD1 lines up with 9 middle nucleotides. CDR3 protein: CASKPRQGVGNTIYF. The sequence in DNA is TGTGCCAGCAAACCTCGACAGGGGGTTGGAAACACCATATATTTT.